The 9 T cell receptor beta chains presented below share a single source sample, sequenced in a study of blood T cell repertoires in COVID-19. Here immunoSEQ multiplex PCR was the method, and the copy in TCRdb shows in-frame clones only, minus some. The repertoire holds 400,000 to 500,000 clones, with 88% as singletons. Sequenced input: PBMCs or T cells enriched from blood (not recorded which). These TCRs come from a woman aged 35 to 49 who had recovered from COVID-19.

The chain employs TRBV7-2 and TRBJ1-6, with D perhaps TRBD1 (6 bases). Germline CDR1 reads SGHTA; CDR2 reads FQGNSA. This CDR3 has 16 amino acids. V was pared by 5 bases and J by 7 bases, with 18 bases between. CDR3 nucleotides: TGTGCCAGCAGCACAACCCAGGGGATAGGGAATTCACCCCTCCACTTT. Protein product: CASSTTQGIGNSPLHF.

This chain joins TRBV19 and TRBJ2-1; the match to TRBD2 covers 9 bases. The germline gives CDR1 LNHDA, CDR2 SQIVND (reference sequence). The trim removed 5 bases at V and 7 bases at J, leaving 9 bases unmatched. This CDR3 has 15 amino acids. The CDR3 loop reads CASSPLAGVGNEQFF. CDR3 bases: TGTGCCAGTAGTCCCTTAGCGGGAGTGGGGAATGAGCAGTTCTTC. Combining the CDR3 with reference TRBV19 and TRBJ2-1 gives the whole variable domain DGGITQSPKYLFRKEGQNVTLSCEQNLNHDAMYWYRQDPGQGLRLIYYSQIVNDFQKGDIAEGYSVSREKKESFPLTVTSAQKNPTAFYLCASSPLAGVGNEQFFGPGTRLTVL.

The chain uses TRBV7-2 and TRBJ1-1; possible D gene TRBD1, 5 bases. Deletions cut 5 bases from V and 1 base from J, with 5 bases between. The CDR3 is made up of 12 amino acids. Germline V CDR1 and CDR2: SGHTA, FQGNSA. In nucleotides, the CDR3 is TGTGCCAGCAGCCAGGGGAACACTGAAGCTTTCTTT. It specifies CASSQGNTEAFF.

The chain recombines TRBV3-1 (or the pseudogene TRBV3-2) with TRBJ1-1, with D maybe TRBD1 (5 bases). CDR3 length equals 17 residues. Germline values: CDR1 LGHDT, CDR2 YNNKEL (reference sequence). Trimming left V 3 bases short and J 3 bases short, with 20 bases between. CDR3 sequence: CASSHTGTRYFDTEAFF. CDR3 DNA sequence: TGTGCCAGCAGCCACACCGGGACTCGATATTTTGACACTGAAGCTTTCTTT.

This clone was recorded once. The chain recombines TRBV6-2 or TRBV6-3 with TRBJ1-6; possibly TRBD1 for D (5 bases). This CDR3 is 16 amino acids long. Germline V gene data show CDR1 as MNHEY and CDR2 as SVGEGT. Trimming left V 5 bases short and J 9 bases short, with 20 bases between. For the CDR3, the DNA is TGTGCCAGCAGTAAATCCCGCGGCAGGGATGGTTCACCCCTCCACTTT. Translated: CASSKSRGRDGSPLHF.

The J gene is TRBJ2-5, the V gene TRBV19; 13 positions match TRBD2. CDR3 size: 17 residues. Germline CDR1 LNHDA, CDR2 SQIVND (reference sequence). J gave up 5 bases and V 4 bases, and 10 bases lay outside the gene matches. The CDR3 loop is CASSTQLAGGPSETQYF. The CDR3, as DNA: TGTGCCAGTAGTACGCAACTAGCGGGAGGGCCATCGGAGACCCAGTACTTC.

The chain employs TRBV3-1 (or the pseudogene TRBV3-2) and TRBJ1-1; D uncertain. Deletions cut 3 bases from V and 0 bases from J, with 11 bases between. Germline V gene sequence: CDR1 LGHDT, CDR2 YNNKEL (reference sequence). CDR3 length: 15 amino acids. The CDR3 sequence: CASSQFAGLNTEAFF. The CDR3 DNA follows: TGTGCCAGCAGCCAGTTTGCGGGATTGAACACTGAAGCTTTCTTT.

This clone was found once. This chain's CDR3 is CASRTRDSSYNEQFF. In DNA form, the CDR3 reads TGTGCCAGCAGGACCCGGGACAGCTCCTACAATGAGCAGTTCTTC. This chain connects TRBV27 to TRBJ2-1; 7 bases are a match to TRBD1. V dropped 6 bases and J dropped 0; count of bases not matched to a gene: 5. The CDR3 totals 15 residues. Germline values: CDR1 MNHEY, CDR2 SMNVEV (reference sequence).

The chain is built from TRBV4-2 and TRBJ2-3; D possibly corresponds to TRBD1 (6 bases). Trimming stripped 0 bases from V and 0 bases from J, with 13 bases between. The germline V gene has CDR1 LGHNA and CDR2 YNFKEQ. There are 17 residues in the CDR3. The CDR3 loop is CASSQEPSGVSTDTQYF. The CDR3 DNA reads TGTGCCAGCAGCCAAGAACCCTCAGGGGTTAGCACAGATACGCAGTATTTT.